This TCR beta chain was sequenced for a study of cytomegalovirus exposure and HLA in healthy donors. General study points: According to a later analysis, donors in an Asian-associated ancestry cluster reportedly had fewer N-insertions than the roughly 720-donor mean. Solely CMV serostatus was available to characterize immune exposure.

60 Vbeta and 13 Jbeta primers were used in PCR. Using immunoSEQ multiplex PCR, the repertoire was profiled, and TCRdb retains in-frame clones only, with some absent. Of 250,000 to 350,000 clones in the sample, 86% were seen once. The V gene's germline CDR1 is KGHSH and CDR2 LQKENI. The CDR3 covers 17 residues. V lost 2 bases and J lost 8; bases outside the gene matches: 12. As concerns this clone: What it binds is unknown.

This chain uses TRBV18 with TRBJ2-1, with TRBD2 identical over 10 bases. The specimen sequenced was PBMCs. The source is a man between 35 and 55 years old in good health and CMV-seropositive. The CDR3 coding sequence is TGTGCCAGCTCACCAGAAAGCCTAGCGGGAGCTTTAGATGAGCAGTTCTTC. Protein: CASSPESLAGALDEQFF. The entire variable domain, with the rest obtained from reference TRBV18 and TRBJ2-1, is as follows: NAGVMQNPRHLVRRRGQEARLRCSPMKGHSHVYWYRQLPEEGLKFMVYLQKENIIDESGMPKERFSAEFPKEGPSILRIQQVVRGDSAAYFCASSPESLAGALDEQFFGPGTRLTVL.